This is a list of T cell receptor beta chains from one sample in a study of lymphopenia after photon versus proton radiotherapy. Sequencing used immunoSEQ multiplex PCR; TCRdb keeps in-frame clones, though not all of them. This sample carries about 14,000 clones, roughly four fifths of them seen once, and the ten largest clones take 25% to 30%. The sequencing used peripheral blood, collected from a patient treated with photon-based radiotherapy. The receptors here all came from a man aged 45 to 65 with gastric cancer. Each CDR3 is given with its conserved first and last residue. D genes are given only for firm matches. A clone size is listed for some rows: how often the clone was seen (once, few, many), or a class if it is expanded.

.	TRBV12-5	TRBJ2-1	TRBD1	CASGLVLDGTGVDNEQFF	TGTGCTAGTGGTTTGGTACTCGATGGGACAGGGGTTGACAATGAGCAGTTCTTC
.	TRBV5-4	TRBJ1-2	.	CASSSDGQSAYGYTF	TGTGCCAGCAGCTCGGACGGACAAAGCGCCTATGGCTACACCTTC
.	TRBV28	TRBJ1-2	.	CASSLVPKLNYGYTF	TGTGCCAGCAGTTTGGTTCCAAAGCTTAACTATGGCTACACCTTC
.	TRBV5-5	TRBJ2-1	TRBD1	CASSLFGTGTYNEQFF	TGTGCCAGCAGCTTGTTCGGGACAGGGACCTACAATGAGCAGTTCTTC
.	TRBV7-6	TRBJ2-5	.	CASNLAGETQYF	TGTGCCAGCAACTTGGCGGGAGAGACCCAGTACTTC
.	TRBV11-2	TRBJ2-1	.	CASSLAGVGEQFF	TGTGCCAGCAGCTTGGCCGGGGTCGGTGAGCAGTTCTTC
.	TRBV6-4	TRBJ2-1	TRBD2	CATSGGDSNEQFF	TGTGCCACCAGCGGGGGGGACTCCAATGAGCAGTTCTTC
once	TRBV6-1	TRBJ1-4	.	CASSGRGREKLFF	TGTGCCAGCAGTGGCAGGGGAAGGGAAAAACTGTTTTTT
.	TRBV9	TRBJ2-7	TRBD2	CASSVEGLGEQYF	TGTGCCAGCAGCGTAGAGGGACTAGGGGAGCAGTACTTC
.	TRBV5-8	TRBJ1-1	.	CASSLLLPTGPEAFF	TGTGCCAGCAGCCTCTTACTCCCGACGGGGCCTGAAGCTTTCTTT
.	TRBV5-6	TRBJ2-2	.	CASSSRTGELFF	TGTGCCAGCAGCTCCAGAACCGGGGAGCTGTTTTTT
.	TRBV7-3	TRBJ2-7	.	CASSLTASSEQYF	TGTGCCAGCAGCTTAACGGCTAGCAGCGAGCAGTACTTC
.	TRBV6-6	TRBJ1-6	.	CASSPRDGDNSPLHF	TGTGCCAGCAGTCCGAGGGACGGGGATAATTCACCCCTCCACTTT
.	TRBV18	TRBJ1-4	TRBD1	CASSLKGWGTGDEKLFF	TGTGCCAGCTCACTTAAGGGCTGGGGGACAGGGGATGAAAAACTGTTTTTT
.	TRBV15	TRBJ2-6	.	CATSRDSGSGANVLTF	TGTGCCACCAGCAGAGATTCAGGGAGCGGGGCCAACGTCCTGACTTTC
few	TRBV27	TRBJ1-5	.	CASRISRAVNQPQHF	TGTGCCAGCAGAATCTCCCGGGCCGTCAATCAGCCCCAGCATTTT
.	TRBV7-8	TRBJ1-2	TRBD1	CASSLLGTGSGYTF	TGTGCCAGCAGCCTCCTCGGGACAGGATCCGGCTACACCTTC
once	TRBV11-2	TRBJ2-1	.	CASSLVAGRDNEQFF	TGTGCCAGCAGCTTAGTGGCGGGCCGCGACAATGAGCAGTTCTTC
few	TRBV10-2	TRBJ2-5	TRBD1	CASRTGMWETQYF	TGCGCCAGCAGGACAGGGATGTGGGAGACCCAGTACTTC
.	TRBV5-5	TRBJ2-4	.	CASSSWASLNIQYF	TGTGCCAGCAGCTCCTGGGCCAGCTTAAACATTCAGTACTTC
few	TRBV7-2	TRBJ1-2	.	CASSLAGYYGYTF	TGTGCCAGCAGCTTAGCTGGATACTATGGCTACACCTTC
.	TRBV5-4	TRBJ2-2	TRBD1	CASAASTGGYTGELFF	TGTGCCAGCGCGGCGTCGACAGGGGGCTACACCGGGGAGCTGTTTTTT
once	TRBV7-7	TRBJ2-3	.	CASSDPDSTGTQYF	TGTGCCAGCAGCGACCCTGACTCGACCGGTACGCAGTATTTT
.	TRBV5-4	TRBJ2-4	TRBD1	CASSLARGRVAKNIQYF	TGTGCCAGCAGCTTGGCTAGGGGGCGAGTAGCCAAAAACATTCAGTACTTC
.	TRBV6-5	TRBJ1-4	.	CASSERGTNEKLFF	TGTGCCAGCAGTGAAAGAGGAACTAATGAAAAACTGTTTTTT
.	TRBV11-2	TRBJ2-7	TRBD1	CASSGTGGGPYEQYF	TGTGCCAGCAGCGGAACAGGGGGTGGGCCCTACGAGCAGTACTTC
.	TRBV28	TRBJ2-7	.	CASSSPRGSGSYEQYF	TGTGCCAGCAGTTCCCCCCGGGGTAGCGGTTCCTACGAGCAGTACTTC
once	TRBV5-4	TRBJ2-2	TRBD2	CASSSKFPSGSGELFF	TGTGCCAGCAGCTCGAAGTTCCCTAGCGGGAGCGGGGAGCTGTTTTTT
.	TRBV5-4	TRBJ2-6	.	CASSTSGNVLTF	TGTGCCAGCAGCACGTCCGGGAACGTCCTGACTTTC
.	TRBV30	TRBJ2-7	.	CAWSRRGHEQYF	TGTGCCTGGAGTCGTCGGGGGCATGAGCAGTACTTC
once	TRBV5-6	TRBJ2-5	TRBD2	CASTRSGGETQYF	TGTGCCAGCACAAGGAGCGGGGGGGAGACCCAGTACTTC
.	TRBV5-1	TRBJ2-6	.	CASSSLGGSGANVLTF	TGCGCCAGCAGCTCCTTAGGGGGCTCTGGGGCCAACGTCCTGACTTTC
.	TRBV30	TRBJ2-3	.	CACSTSRTDTQYF	TGTGCCTGCTCCACGTCTCGCACAGATACGCAGTATTTT
.	TRBV25-1	TRBJ1-1	.	CASSIGYATEAFF	TGTGCCAGCAGTATAGGGTATGCGACTGAAGCTTTCTTT
.	TRBV6-1	TRBJ2-2	TRBD2	CASPLAGVTGELFF	TGTGCCAGCCCCTTGGCGGGGGTGACCGGGGAGCTGTTTTTT
once	TRBV19	TRBJ1-2	.	CASQIGAYYTF	TGTGCCAGTCAGATAGGGGCGTACTACACCTTC
once	TRBV11-1	TRBJ1-1	TRBD1	CASSLPDRGLAFF	TGTGCCAGCAGCTTACCCGACAGGGGTCTAGCTTTCTTT
.	TRBV10-3	TRBJ1-5	.	CAISEGHSHQPQHF	TGTGCCATCAGTGAAGGACACTCTCATCAGCCCCAGCATTTT
.	TRBV11-2	TRBJ2-5	.	CASSSLDSLQETQYF	TGTGCCAGCAGCTCGTTGGACAGCCTACAAGAGACCCAGTACTTC
.	TRBV6-5	TRBJ1-2	TRBD1	CASSNKGQGLYGYTF	TGTGCCAGCAGTAATAAAGGACAGGGCCTGTATGGCTACACCTTC
.	TRBV5-5	TRBJ1-1	.	CASSLGVGEAFF	TGTGCCAGCAGCTTGGGGGTTGGTGAAGCTTTCTTT
few	TRBV28	TRBJ1-4	.	CASSFGPTNEKLFF	TGTGCCAGCAGTTTTGGGCCAACTAATGAAAAACTGTTTTTT
.	TRBV4-2	TRBJ2-3	TRBD2	CASSQVSGGAPDTQYF	TGTGCCAGCAGCCAAGTTAGCGGGGGGGCCCCAGATACGCAGTATTTT
.	TRBV2	TRBJ1-1	.	CASSGGQARNTEAFF	TGTGCCAGCAGTGGGGGGCAGGCCCGAAACACTGAAGCTTTCTTT
.	TRBV2	TRBJ2-3	.	CASIMSDYSTDTQYF	TGTGCCAGCATTATGAGCGATTATAGCACAGATACGCAGTATTTT
.	TRBV9	TRBJ2-3	.	CASSVLSGDTDTQYF	TGTGCCAGCAGCGTGCTGTCGGGGGACACAGATACGCAGTATTTT